This TCR beta chain emerged from a study of blood T cell repertoires in COVID-19. Study as a whole: Specimens from acute and convalescent COVID-19 originated in the United States, Italy and Spain. Sources were T cells, B-cell-depleted T cells, or PBMCs; the material itself was cDNA or gDNA.

Authors' methods: Quantification of nucleated cells was approximated via reference gene primer amplification. The table came from immunoSEQ multiplex PCR; TCRdb's copy has only in-frame clones and leaves some out. V, J and clone size were drawn from that table, and D and trimming were deduced from the DNA. The table lists under 250,000 clones, 65% to 85% of them singletons. This CDR3 spans 15 amino acids. V was clipped by 3 bases and J by 7 bases, with 19 bases between them. Germline-derived CDR1 and CDR2 are SGHAT and FQNNGV. The origin of this receptor is an elderly woman with acute or convalescent COVID-19. The chain joins TRBV11-2 to TRBJ2-7, with a weak D call TRBD1 (8 bases). The sequencing sample was made of peripheral blood. The CDR3 loop is CASSFSTGGGWEQYF. For the CDR3, the DNA is TGTGCCAGCAGCTTCTCAACAGGGGGGGGCTGGGAGCAGTACTTC. The full variable domain, its missing parts supplied by reference TRBV11-2 and TRBJ2-7, is EAGVAQSPRYKIIEKRQSVAFWCNPISGHATLYWYQQILGQGPKLLIQFQNNGVVDDSQLPKDRFSAERLKGVDSTLKIQPAKLEDSAVYLCASSFSTGGGWEQYFGPGTRLTVT.